This TCR beta chain originates from a study of CD8 T cells in ankylosing spondylitis. Findings and limits, study-wide: Blood from ankylosing spondylitis patients appeared to carry a characteristic roughly eight-variant TCR beta motif. From matched ankylosing spondylitis synovial fluid, disease-linked clones were reportedly recovered at significantly enriched levels.

In regard to this clonotype: Its specificity is unknown.

Scientists made TCR beta libraries using quantitative 5'-RACE with molecular barcodes. TCRdb recomputed calls from the 5' RACE reads with MiXCR, one row per CDR3 protein. In the table there are roughly 230,000 distinct CDR3 sequences, more than 15% of which are singletons. Trimming took 2 bases from V and 6 from J, leaving 16 bases between them. CDR1 and CDR2 (germline): SQVTM, ANQGSEA. The length of the CDR3 is 15 residues. The clonotype was recovered from a male donor with ankylosing spondylitis or in good health (not recorded which). The chain employs TRBV29-1 and TRBJ2-2; D perhaps matches TRBD1 (5 bases). Sequencing was done on a sample of blood, either unsorted or a sorted T cell fraction (not recorded which). CDR3 sequence reads: CSVEQGKGLAGELFF. In nucleotides, the CDR3 is TGCAGCGTTGAACAGGGAAAGGGTTTGGCCGGGGAGCTGTTTTTT.